This T cell receptor (beta chain) originates from a study of cytomegalovirus exposure and HLA in healthy donors. Study information: Drawn from HLA-typed donors, around 85 million unique TCRs were held in an early data release. General study points: An apparent linkage of common viral pathogens to several of the most significant clusters emerged in a later analysis.

As regards this clone: Its antigen is unidentified.

This CDR3 contains 14 residues. The ends lost 4 bases at V and 3 bases at J; junction bases unmatched: 6. Germline CDR1 reads SQVTM; CDR2 reads ANQGSEA. 13 Jbeta primers and 60 Vbeta primers were used for the PCR. TCRdb keeps only in-frame clones here, not all; method: immunoSEQ multiplex PCR. The sample records over 250,000 clones, roughly 88% being singletons. The gene calls are TRBV29-1 and TRBJ2-3; TRBD2 matches 8 bases. The source of this sequence is a man in his forties or fifties in good health and CMV-seropositive. The sample consisted of PBMCs. The CDR3 nucleotides read TGCAGCGTTGTCCCGGGAGGGCATACAGATACGCAGTATTTT. Its protein is CSVVPGGHTDTQYF.